The 8 T cell receptor beta chains below come from one sample, sequenced in a study of blood T cell repertoires in COVID-19. Sequencing used immunoSEQ multiplex PCR; TCRdb keeps in-frame clones, though not all of them. This sample has fewer than 350,000 clones, with more than 70% found just once. Sequencing input: peripheral blood. The receptors here all came from a woman aged 50 to 60 who had recovered from COVID-19.

V usage is TRBV4-2 and J usage is TRBJ2-1, with 10 bases matching TRBD2. Germline V lookup: CDR1 LGHNA, CDR2 YNFKEQ. The CDR3 is 15 amino acids. V lost 4 bases to trimming and J lost 4 bases; unmatched junction nucleotides: 4. The CDR3: CASSPQLAGYNEQFF. The CDR3 DNA follows: TGTGCCAGCAGCCCCCAACTAGCGGGATACAATGAGCAGTTCTTC.

This sequence joins TRBV6-5 and TRBJ1-4; TRBD1 aligns across 9 bases. Trimming cost V 2 bases and J 8 bases; bases outside gene matches: 6. Germline CDR1 reads MNHEY; CDR2 reads SVGAGI. This CDR3 is 15 amino acids long. CDR3 nucleotides: TGTGCCAGCAGTTACGACGGGACAGGGCTCGAAAAACTGTTTTTT. The encoded protein is CASSYDGTGLEKLFF.

The chain combines TRBV7-7 with TRBJ2-6; 12 bases line up with TRBD1. The V and J ends lost 5 bases and 2 bases, in that order; junction bases with no gene match: 10. The CDR3 loop spans 19 amino acids. Germline CDR1 reads SSHAT; CDR2 reads FNYEAQ (reference sequence). CDR3 nucleotide sequence: TGTGCCAGCAGCAACCCAAGGGGGGACAGGGGGCCTGGGGCCAACGTCCTGACTTTC. It encodes CASSNPRGDRGPGANVLTF.

This sequence joins TRBV28 and TRBJ2-3; D is possibly TRBD1 (5 bases). The CDR3 covers 15 residues. Germline assignment: CDR1 MDHEN and CDR2 SYDVKM. Trimming stripped 6 bases from V and 3 bases from J, with 16 bases between. CDR3 sequence: CASSPRAGLTDTQYF. The CDR3 DNA is TGTGCCAGCAGCCCCCGGGCAGGGTTGACAGATACGCAGTATTTT.

The chain carries TRBV10-3 and TRBJ2-6, with a weak D call TRBD1 (5 bases). Germline V lookup: CDR1 ENHRY, CDR2 SYGVKD. The CDR3 consists of 19 residues. V was trimmed by 0 bases and J by 0 bases, leaving 15 bases between them. CDR3 sequence reads: CAISESGRQGISGANVLTF. CDR3 in DNA: TGTGCCATCAGTGAGTCAGGCAGGCAGGGAATCTCTGGGGCCAACGTCCTGACTTTC.

The chain carries TRBV10-1 and TRBJ2-7; 11 nucleotides match TRBD2. The CDR3 has 16 residues. Germline V lookup: CDR1 WNHNN, CDR2 SYGVQD (reference sequence). Losses at the gene ends were 9 bases for V and 2 bases for J; bases not matched to a gene: 12. CDR3 sequence reads: CARTSGKLAGAYEQYF. CDR3 coding DNA: TGCGCCAGAACCTCGGGGAAACTAGCGGGGGCCTACGAGCAGTACTTC.

This clone appeared a single time. The rearrangement joins TRBV5-4 to TRBJ1-2; D gene unclear. The CDR3 is 13 residues long. CDR1 and CDR2 from the germline V gene are SGHNT and YYREEE (reference sequence). Trimming stripped 1 base from V and 6 bases from J, with 10 bases between. The CDR3 protein is CASSLQIGDGYTF. For the CDR3, the DNA is TGTGCCAGCAGCTTGCAGATCGGAGATGGCTACACCTTC.

The V call is TRBV24-1, the J call TRBJ2-7; 7 positions match TRBD1. The CDR3 sequence is 12 residues long. The ends lost 7 bases at V and 2 bases at J; junction bases unmatched: 1. Germline V CDR1 and CDR2: KGHDR, SFDVKD. Here the CDR3 DNA reads TGTGCCACCAGCCAGGGGGCCTACGAGCAGTACTTC. Its translation: CATSQGAYEQYF.